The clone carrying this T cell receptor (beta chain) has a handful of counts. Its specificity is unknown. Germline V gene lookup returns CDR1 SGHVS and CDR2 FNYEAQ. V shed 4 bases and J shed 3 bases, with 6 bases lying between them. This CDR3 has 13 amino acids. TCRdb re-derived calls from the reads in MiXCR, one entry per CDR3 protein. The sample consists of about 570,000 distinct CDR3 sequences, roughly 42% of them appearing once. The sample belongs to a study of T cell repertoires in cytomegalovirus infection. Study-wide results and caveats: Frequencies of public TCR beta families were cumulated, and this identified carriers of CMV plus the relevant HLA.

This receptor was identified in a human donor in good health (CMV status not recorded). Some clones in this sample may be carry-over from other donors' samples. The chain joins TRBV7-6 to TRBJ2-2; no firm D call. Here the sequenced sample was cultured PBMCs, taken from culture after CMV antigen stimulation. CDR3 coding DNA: TGTGCCAGCAGCTCACCCGACACCGGGGAGCTGTTTTTT. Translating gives CASSSPDTGELFF.